The rows below give T cell receptor beta chains drawn from one sample of a study of T cells in Graves' hyperthyroidism and ophthalmopathy. TCRdb analysed the multiplex PCR reads with MiXCR anew, one entry per CDR3 protein. This sample has hundreds of thousands of distinct CDR3 sequences; just under 25% occur once, and the top ten carry less than 85%. Source material: blood. These TCRs come from a man aged 50-59 years with Graves' hyperthyroidism. Each CDR3 is given without its conserved first and last residue. Fields, in order: J gene, V gene, CDR3 protein.

TRBJ1-5	TRBV12-5	ASGPDRLGQPQH
TRBJ2-1	TRBV7-2	ASSSPSGRNNEQF
TRBJ1-5	TRBV28	ASSLPPGRGHQPQH
TRBJ2-7	TRBV5-1	ASSRGTSGFSSTYEQY
TRBJ2-7	TRBV10-3	ATSRGDRAYEQY
TRBJ1-5	TRBV6-1	ASSSQAIYQPQH
TRBJ1-2	TRBV29-1	SVGSNYGYT
TRBJ2-2	TRBV11-2	ASSHPLAGSKHRNTGELF
TRBJ2-5	TRBV24-1	ATSDPGTRPETQY
TRBJ1-1	TRBV12-3/TRBV12-4	ASNFPGHNTEAF
TRBJ2-7	TRBV12-3/TRBV12-4	ASSSRTGGYEQY
TRBJ2-3	TRBV11-2	ASSLDGGGDTQY
TRBJ2-7	TRBV12-3/TRBV12-4	ASSLGTHPYEQY
TRBJ2-4	TRBV12-3/TRBV12-4	ASSWQLLAKNIQY
TRBJ1-1	TRBV4-2	ASSRYGLMKVGVDTEAF
TRBJ1-6	TRBV6-1	ASSRAPRDSPLH
TRBJ2-6	TRBV9	ASSPRTGAISGANVLT
TRBJ1-2	TRBV12-3/TRBV12-4	ASKIGYGYT
TRBJ2-7	TRBV12-3/TRBV12-4	ASSHSYQQY
TRBJ2-5	TRBV2	ASERDRTVETQY
TRBJ2-3	TRBV10-3	AISESPTGATDTQY
TRBJ2-5	TRBV7-8	ASSPRLSQETQY
TRBJ2-7	TRBV28	ASSLRLGKGLESHEQY